This section outlines one TCR beta chain sequence together with its context. A read error may account for a junction end that differs from germline. CDR1 SGDLS and CDR2 YYNGEE come from the germline V gene. The CDR3 spans 15 residues. This sample is drawn from a study of blood T cell repertoires in COVID-19. Across the whole study: The origin of the acute and convalescent COVID-19 samples was the United States, Italy and Spain.

In the original workflow: Nucleated cell number was recorded as an estimate derived from reference gene primer amplification. Repertoires were generated with immunoSEQ multiplex PCR, while TCRdb's copy carries only in-frame clones and drops some. The V and J calls and the clone size are those of that table, but D and trimming were determined from the DNA. The table lists a few hundred thousand clones, 75% to 90% of them singletons. The TCR originated in a woman under 40 with active or convalescent COVID-19. This chain connects TRBV9 to TRBJ2-3; D is possibly TRBD2 (7 bases). Specimen: peripheral blood. The CDR3 nucleotides are TGTGCCCGCAGCGTAGGGGGAGGGGGGACAGATACGCAGTATTTT. Protein product: CARSVGGGGTDTQYF.